The entry below describes one T cell receptor (beta chain). Amplification targeted TCR beta CDR3 regions from RNA transcripts. With the HTBI primer set, the TCR CDR3 went through a first round of RT-PCR. TCRdb recomputed calls from the multiplex PCR reads with MiXCR, one row per CDR3 protein. The table records hundreds of thousands of distinct CDR3 sequences, 16% of them present only once. Patients aged 18 to 65 with hyperthyroidism were newly diagnosed, with duration under 2 months. Used for diagnoses were clinical symptoms, serum thyroxine and TRAb, thyroid ultrasound and orbital computed tomography. Isolation of PBMCs was performed on 9.5 to 10 ml fresh peripheral blood. This sample was included in a study of T cells in Graves' hyperthyroidism and ophthalmopathy. The germline gives CDR1 SGHVS, CDR2 FNYEAQ. The CDR3 contains 15 residues. Trimming at V came to 2 bases and at J to 5 bases, leaving 8 bases not matched to a gene.

The chain carries TRBV7-6 and TRBJ1-1; 7 nucleotides line up with TRBD1. This clonotype was sampled from a woman aged 18 to 35 with Graves' hyperthyroidism. What was sequenced was blood. In nucleotides, the CDR3 is TGTGCCAGCAGCTTAAGAAGGGGGCAAAGTACTGAAGCTTTCTTT. Amino acid sequence: CASSLRRGQSTEAFF.